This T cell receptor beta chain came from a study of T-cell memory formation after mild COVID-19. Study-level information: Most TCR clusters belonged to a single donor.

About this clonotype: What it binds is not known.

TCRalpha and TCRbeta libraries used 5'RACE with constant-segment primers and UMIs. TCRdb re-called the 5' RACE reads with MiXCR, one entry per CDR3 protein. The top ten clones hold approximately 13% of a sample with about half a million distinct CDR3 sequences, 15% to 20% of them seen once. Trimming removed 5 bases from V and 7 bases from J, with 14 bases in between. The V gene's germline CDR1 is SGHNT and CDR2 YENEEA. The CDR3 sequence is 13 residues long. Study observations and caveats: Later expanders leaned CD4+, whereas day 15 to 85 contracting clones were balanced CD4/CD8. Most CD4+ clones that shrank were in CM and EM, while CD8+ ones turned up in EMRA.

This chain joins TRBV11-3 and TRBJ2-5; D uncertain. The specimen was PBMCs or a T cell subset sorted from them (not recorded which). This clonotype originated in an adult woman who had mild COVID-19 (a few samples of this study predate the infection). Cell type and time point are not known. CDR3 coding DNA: TGTGCCAGCAGCCCCCCCGGGCCAGGGACCCAGTACTTC. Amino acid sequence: CASSPPGPGTQYF.